Below are 12 T cell receptor beta chains sequenced from a single sample in a study of blood T cells in healthy people across ages. Next came a second PCR, run for about 7 to 12 cycles, which used a sample-barcoded 5' primer along with a J-beta primer mix. A single record per CDR3 protein comes from TCRdb applying MiXCR to the 5' RACE reads. The profile covers over a million distinct CDR3 sequences, with under 45% appearing a single time and about 20% taken by the ten largest. Sequenced input: blood. The receptors originated from a woman in her fifties or sixties in good health.

The chain is built from TRBV6-2 or TRBV6-3 and TRBJ2-1; TRBD2 agrees at 11 bases. The V gene end was trimmed by 2 bases and the J gene end by 8 bases; junction bases not matched to a gene: 11. CDR3 length: 17 residues. CDR1 and CDR2 from the germline V gene are MNHEY and SVGEGT. CDR3 residues: CASSYEDSGRAVDEQFF. DNA for the CDR3: TGTGCCAGCAGTTACGAGGATAGCGGGAGGGCTGTCGATGAGCAGTTCTTC.

The J gene is TRBJ1-2, the V gene TRBV5-1; 8 bases fit TRBD1. This CDR3 contains 15 residues. From germline, CDR1 is SGHRS and CDR2 YFSETQ. V gave up 3 bases and J gave up 6 bases; unmatched junction bases: 10. The CDR3 DNA reads TGCGCCAGCAGCTCCGGACAGGGTGTCTCCCATGGCTACACCTTC. Translation gives CASSSGQGVSHGYTF.

This clonotype has only a few counts. V usage is TRBV27 and J usage is TRBJ2-5; perhaps D is TRBD1 or TRBD2 (5 bases each). The germline V and J ends were trimmed by 5 bases and 4 bases, with 23 bases remaining between them. The CDR3 loop spans 17 amino acids. Looked up from germline, CDR1 is MNHEY and CDR2 is SMNVEV (reference sequence). The DNA for the CDR3 is TGTGCCAGCAGTCCCTTTCCGACTCAACCTGGGGGAGAGACCCAGTACTTC. Translating gives CASSPFPTQPGGETQYF.

There are a few counts of this clonotype. The rearrangement uses TRBV18 and TRBJ2-5; D gene unclear. This CDR3 contains 12 residues. The V gene lost 2 bases and the J gene lost 3 bases, with 4 bases spanning the gap. Germline values: CDR1 KGHSH, CDR2 LQKENI. The CDR3 DNA reads TGTGCCAGCTCACCATTGGAAGAGACCCAGTACTTC. Its translation: CASSPLEETQYF.

The chain recombines TRBV6-6 with TRBJ2-1, with D possibly being TRBD2 (5 bases). The J call is uncertain, as TRBJ2-7 better fits the DNA end. The CDR3 contains 13 residues. CDR1 and CDR2 (germline): MNHNY, SVGAGI (reference sequence). The CDR3 spells CASQTNSYNEQYF. CDR3 sequence (DNA): TGTGCCAGCCAGACTAACTCCTACAATGAGCAGTACTTC.

V is TRBV27 and J is TRBJ2-5; unclear D gene. Per the germline V gene, CDR1 is MNHEY and CDR2 is SMNVEV (reference sequence). Trimming shortened V by 5 bases and J by 11 bases, and 15 bases separated the two germline ends. The CDR3 is made up of 12 amino acids. Here the CDR3 reads CASSPKRNEQYF. The CDR3 DNA reads TGTGCCAGCAGTCCGAAACGGAATGAGCAGTACTTC.

The chain links TRBV20-1 to TRBJ2-6; possible D gene TRBD1, 5 bases. CDR3 length: 16 amino acids. V was trimmed by 5 bases and J by 0 bases, leaving 14 bases between them. The V gene's germline CDR1 is DFQATT and CDR2 SNEGSKA (reference sequence). CDR3 nucleotide sequence: TGCAGTGCTTCGGCTGGACAACACTCTGGGGCCAACGTCCTGACTTTC. As protein: CSASAGQHSGANVLTF.

This clonotype came up a few times. V is TRBV5-1 and J is TRBJ2-5; possibly TRBD1 or TRBD2 for D (6 bases each). The V end lost 3 bases, the J end lost 1 base, and 16 bases lay between the germline ends. Germline V lookup: CDR1 SGHRS, CDR2 YFSETQ. This CDR3 has 16 residues. The CDR3: CASSWGAGSIQETQYF. The CDR3 DNA reads TGCGCCAGCAGCTGGGGGGCAGGGTCAATCCAAGAGACCCAGTACTTC.

The chain is built from TRBV10-3 and TRBJ2-7, with 12 nucleotides matching TRBD2. The germline V gene has CDR1 ENHRY and CDR2 SYGVKD. The J segment lost 2 bases and the V segment lost 3 bases, leaving 5 bases of the junction unmatched. This CDR3 is built from 16 residues. In DNA form, the CDR3 reads TGTGCCATCAGTGACCGACTAGCGGGAGACCCCTACGAGCAGTACTTC. Its translation is CAISDRLAGDPYEQYF.

The rearrangement links TRBV7-2 to TRBJ2-5; 7 positions match TRBD1. The germline V gene has CDR1 SGHTA and CDR2 FQGNSA. With 5 bases clipped from V and 11 bases from J, the junction kept 14 bases outside the gene matches. This CDR3 spans 14 amino acids. The CDR3 bases are TGTGCCAGCAGCAAGAGGGACAGTCGGAATGAGCAGTACTTC. This encodes CASSKRDSRNEQYF.

This clonotype was seen more than once but under ten times. V and J are TRBV24-1 and TRBJ2-3, with D uncertain. The V gene's germline CDR1 is KGHDR and CDR2 SFDVKD. V was trimmed by 1 base and J by 6 bases, leaving 7 bases between them. The CDR3 consists of 13 residues. CDR3 sequence: CATSDFIGDTQYF. The CDR3 nucleotides read TGTGCCACCAGTGATTTCATCGGCGATACGCAGTATTTT.

This clonotype is a singleton in its sample. One base away lies a much larger clone, so this may be a sequencing read error. The V call is TRBV10-3, the J call TRBJ2-7; D tentatively reads TRBD1 or TRBD2 (5 bases each). Trimming took off 6 bases at V and 7 bases at J, with 19 bases between the two ends. Germline-derived CDR1 and CDR2 are ENHRY and SYGVKD. The CDR3 is 14 residues long. DNA of the CDR3: TGTGCCATCAGGGGGGACCAACCCTACAATGAGCAGTACTTC. It codes for CAIRGDQPYNEQYF.